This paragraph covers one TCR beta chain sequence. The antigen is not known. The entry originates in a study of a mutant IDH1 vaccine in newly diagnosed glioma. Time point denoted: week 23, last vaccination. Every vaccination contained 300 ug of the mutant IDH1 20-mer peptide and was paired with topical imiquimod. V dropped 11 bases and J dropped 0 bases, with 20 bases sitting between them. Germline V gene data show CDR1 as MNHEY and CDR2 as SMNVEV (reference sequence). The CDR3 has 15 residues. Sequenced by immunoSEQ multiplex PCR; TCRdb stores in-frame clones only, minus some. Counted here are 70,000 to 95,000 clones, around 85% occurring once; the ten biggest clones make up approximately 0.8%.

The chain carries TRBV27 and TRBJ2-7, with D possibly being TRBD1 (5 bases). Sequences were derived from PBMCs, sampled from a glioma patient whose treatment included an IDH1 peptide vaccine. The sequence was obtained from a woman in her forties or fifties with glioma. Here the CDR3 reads CAAPSPDMSSYEQYF. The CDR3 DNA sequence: TGTGCCGCGCCCAGCCCGGACATGAGCTCCTACGAGCAGTACTTC.